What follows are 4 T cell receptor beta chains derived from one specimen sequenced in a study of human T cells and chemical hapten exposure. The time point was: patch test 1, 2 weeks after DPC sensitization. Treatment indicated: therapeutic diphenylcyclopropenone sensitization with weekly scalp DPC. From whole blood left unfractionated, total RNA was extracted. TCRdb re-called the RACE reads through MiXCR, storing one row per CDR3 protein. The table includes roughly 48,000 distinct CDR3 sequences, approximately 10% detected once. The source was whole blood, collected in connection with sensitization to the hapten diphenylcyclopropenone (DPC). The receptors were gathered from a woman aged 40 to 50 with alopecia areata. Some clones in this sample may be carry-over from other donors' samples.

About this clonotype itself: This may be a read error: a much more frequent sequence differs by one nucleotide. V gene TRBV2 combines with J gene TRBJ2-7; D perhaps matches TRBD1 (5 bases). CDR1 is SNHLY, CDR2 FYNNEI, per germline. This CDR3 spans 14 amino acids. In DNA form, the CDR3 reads TGTGCCAGCTGTGATCAGCTGGGGCCCTACGAGCAGTACTTC. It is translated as CASCDQLGPYEQYF.

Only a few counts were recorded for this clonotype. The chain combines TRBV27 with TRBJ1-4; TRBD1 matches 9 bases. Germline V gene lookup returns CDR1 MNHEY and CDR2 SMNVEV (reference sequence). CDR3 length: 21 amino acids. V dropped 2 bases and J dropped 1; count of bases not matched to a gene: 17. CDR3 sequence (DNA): TGTGCCAGCAGTTTAACTGAAGGACAGGGGAGATTTGGAGGAACTAATGAAAAACTGTTTTTT. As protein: CASSLTEGQGRFGGTNEKLFF.

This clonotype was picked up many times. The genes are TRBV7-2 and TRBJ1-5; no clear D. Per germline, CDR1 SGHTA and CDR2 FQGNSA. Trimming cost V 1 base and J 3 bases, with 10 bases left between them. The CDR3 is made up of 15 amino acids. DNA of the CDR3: TGTGCCAGCAGCTTAGTGGCCGGCATCAATCAGCCCCAGCATTTT. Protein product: CASSLVAGINQPQHF.

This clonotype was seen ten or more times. The CDR3 here is CSARGGEGVVLYEQYF. In nucleotides, the CDR3 is TGCAGTGCTAGAGGGGGGGAAGGGGTTGTCCTGTACGAGCAGTACTTC. The J gene is TRBJ2-7, the V gene TRBV20-1, with a weak D call TRBD2 (6 bases). CDR1 is DFQATT and CDR2 is SNEGSKA in the germline V gene (reference sequence). Trimming cost V 1 base and J 4 bases, with 20 bases left between them. CDR3 length: 16 residues.